The 25 T cell receptor beta chains below were found in one sample sequenced in a study of T cells in Graves' hyperthyroidism and ophthalmopathy. RNA transcripts served as the template for amplifying TCR beta CDR3 regions. HTBI primers were the set used in a first-round RT-PCR of the TCR CDR3. Using its own MiXCR run on the multiplex PCR reads, TCRdb lists one record per CDR3 protein. This repertoire shows around 240,000 distinct CDR3 sequences, 16% found once; its top ten account for 28%. Source material: blood. These receptors were collected from a woman between 18 and 29 years old with Graves' ophthalmopathy.

This clonotype was recorded many times. This chain joins TRBV18 and TRBJ2-5; 9 nucleotides agree with TRBD1. Trimming removed 4 bases from V and 5 bases from J; junction bases left unmatched: 17. CDR1 KGHSH and CDR2 LQKENI come from the germline V gene. The CDR3 is 18 residues long. CDR3 nucleotide sequence: TGTGCCAGCTCACTTACAAGGACAGGGGACATCCATGGCGAGACCCAGTACTTC. Encoded protein: CASSLTRTGDIHGETQYF.

This clonotype was counted at least ten times. J is TRBJ1-2 and V is TRBV15; a weak D match, TRBD1 (6 bases). The V end was cut by 5 bases, the J end by 5 bases, with 18 bases between. Germline V gene sequence: CDR1 LNHNV, CDR2 YYDKDF (reference sequence). The CDR3 has 15 amino acids. This CDR3 is CATSPPQGGRYGYTF. Written as DNA, the CDR3 is TGTGCCACCAGCCCACCTCAAGGGGGGAGGTATGGCTACACCTTC.

V is TRBV30 and J is TRBJ1-5; unclear D gene. V was pared by 2 bases and J by 3 bases, with 11 bases between. CDR1 is GTSNPN and CDR2 is SVGIG in the germline V gene (reference sequence). This CDR3 comprises 14 residues. The CDR3 coding sequence is TGTGCCTGGAGTCTCCAGCACCTCAATCAGCCCCAGCATTTT. Translated, it gives CAWSLQHLNQPQHF.

This clonotype was counted at least ten times. This chain links TRBV20-1 with TRBJ1-2; TRBD1 might be the D (5 bases). V lost 6 bases and J 3 bases, leaving 11 bases between the germline ends. There are 12 residues in the CDR3. Per the germline V gene, CDR1 is DFQATT and CDR2 is SNEGSKA (reference sequence). The CDR3 DNA is TGCAGTGCCACGGCGGGGGACTATGGCTACACCTTC. Translating it yields CSATAGDYGYTF.

The rearrangement joins TRBV13 to TRBJ2-7; 11 bases agree with TRBD2. Germline-derived CDR1 and CDR2 are PRHDT and FYEKMQ (reference sequence). The CDR3 covers 14 residues. With 1 base clipped from V and 7 bases from J, the junction kept 3 bases outside the gene matches. CDR3 residues: CASSLALAGVEQYF. The CDR3 DNA follows: TGTGCCAGCAGCTTAGCACTAGCGGGAGTTGAGCAGTACTTC.

Many counts were recorded for this clonotype. This sequence joins TRBV4-2 and TRBJ2-1; the D is unclear. CDR3 length: 13 amino acids. Germline V gives CDR1 LGHNA, CDR2 YNFKEQ. V shed 0 bases and J shed 5 bases, with 5 bases lying between them. Here the CDR3 reads CASSQDWHNEQFF. Written as DNA, the CDR3 is TGTGCCAGCAGCCAAGATTGGCACAATGAGCAGTTCTTC.

This clonotype was detected ten times or more. The chain links TRBV7-6 to TRBJ1-1; D might be TRBD1 (5 bases). This CDR3 contains 13 residues. V was pared by 0 bases and J by 7 bases, with 9 bases between. Germline-derived CDR1 and CDR2 are SGHVS and FNYEAQ. CDR3 bases: TGTGCCAGCAGCTTAGCGGGGCAGGGTGAAGCTTTCTTT. Its translation is CASSLAGQGEAFF.

The table lists this clonotype with a few counts. Mismatch with germline at one junction end may stem from a read error. The chain is built from TRBV25-1 and TRBJ2-1; D possibly corresponds to TRBD2 (5 bases). Germline-derived CDR1 and CDR2 are MGHDK and SYGVNS. The CDR3 extends over 16 amino acids. CDR3 DNA: TGTGCCAGCAGTGCCCCCGCCAGCGGAGCTTACAATGGGCAGTTCTTC. Protein product: CASSAPASGAYNGQFF. Full variable domain (remainder filled in from reference TRBV25-1 and TRBJ2-1): EADIYQTPRYLVIGTGKKITLECSQTMGHDKMYWYQQDPGMELHLIHYSYGVNSTEKGDLSSESTVSRIRTEHFPLTLESARPSHTSQYLCASSAPASGAYNGQFFGPGTRLTVL.

Ten or more counts support this clonotype. The chain employs TRBV20-1 and TRBJ2-1; D uncertain. CDR3 size: 14 residues. V lost 0 bases, J lost 8 bases, and 14 bases lay in between. The germline gives CDR1 DFQATT, CDR2 SNEGSKA (reference sequence). The CDR3: CSARDRNIRYEQFF. The CDR3 bases are TGCAGTGCTAGAGATAGAAATATCCGGTATGAGCAGTTCTTC.

This clonotype was counted many times. CDR3 sequence: CASTNGISGANVLTF. As DNA, the CDR3 is TGTGCCAGCACCAACGGGATCTCTGGGGCCAACGTCCTGACTTTC. V is TRBV7-2 and J is TRBJ2-6; TRBD2 might be the D (5 bases). This CDR3 has 15 residues. V lost 7 bases and J 0 bases, leaving 10 bases between the germline ends. The germline V gene encodes CDR1 SGHTA and CDR2 FQGNSA.

The chain links TRBV9 to TRBJ2-7, with D maybe TRBD2 (6 bases). Near its end, the DNA agrees better with TRBJ2-1, so the J call may be wrong. Looked up from germline, CDR1 is SGDLS and CDR2 is YYNGEE. The CDR3 spans 14 residues. Here the CDR3 DNA reads TGTGCCAGCAGCGTATCAACTAGCTCCTACGAGCAGTTCTTC. Protein: CASSVSTSSYEQFF.

A few counts support this clonotype. The chain links TRBV6-2 or TRBV6-3 to TRBJ2-1; weak D call: TRBD1 (5 bases). Trimming shortened V by 6 bases and J by 15 bases, and 21 bases separated the two germline ends. Germline V lookup: CDR1 MNHEY, CDR2 SVGEGT. The CDR3 has 13 residues. CDR3 region: CASSIGERQVPFF. The CDR3 region has the DNA TGTGCCAGCAGCATAGGGGAAAGGCAGGTGCCGTTCTTC.

Regarding this clonotype: At one boundary the junction diverges from the germline segment, which might be a read error. The rearrangement links TRBV7-7 to TRBJ2-2; D not resolved. The CDR3 has 17 residues. Looked up from germline, CDR1 is SSHAT and CDR2 is FNYEAQ (reference sequence). The CDR3 protein is CASSPFVGKANTGELFF. CDR3 nucleotide sequence: TGTGCTAGCAGCCCGTTTGTTGGGAAAGCGAACACCGGGGAGCTGTTTTTT.

The rearrangement joins TRBV28 to TRBJ2-7; 7 bases match TRBD1. J was trimmed by 0 bases and V by 3 bases; bases with no gene match: 5. This CDR3 has 15 amino acids. Germline V gives CDR1 MDHEN, CDR2 SYDVKM. CDR3 coding DNA: TGTGCCAGCAGTTTTTGGACAGGATTCTCCTACGAGCAGTACTTC. Its protein product is CASSFWTGFSYEQYF.

V usage is TRBV9 and J usage is TRBJ2-6, with TRBD2 as a possible D gene (5 bases). CDR1 is SGDLS, CDR2 YYNGEE, per germline. The CDR3 runs to 14 residues. The V and J ends lost 1 base and 4 bases respectively, with 6 bases between them. CDR3 in amino acids: CASSVTGGANVLTF. In DNA form, the CDR3 reads TGTGCCAGCAGCGTAACGGGGGGGGCCAACGTCCTGACTTTC.

In its sample, this clonotype was seen many times. J is TRBJ1-5 and V is TRBV15; tentatively, D is TRBD1 (6 bases). V lost 2 bases and J 0 bases, leaving 26 bases between the germline ends. The CDR3 extends over 21 amino acids. Looked up from germline, CDR1 is LNHNV and CDR2 is YYDKDF (reference sequence). CDR3 nucleotide sequence: TGTGCCACCAGCAGACGGGGAACCGGGACACCGAACCCTCATAGCAATCAGCCCCAGCATTTT. This gives the protein CATSRRGTGTPNPHSNQPQHF. Full variable domain (rest looked up from reference TRBV15 and TRBJ1-5): DAMVIQNPRYQVTQFGKPVTLSCSQTLNHNVMYWYQQKSSQAPKLLFHYYDKDFNNEADTPDNFQSRRPNTSFCFLDIRSPGLGDTAMYLCATSRRGTGTPNPHSNQPQHFGDGTRLSIL.

Of note for this clonotype: This may be a read error, as it is one base from a much larger clone. This sequence joins TRBV11-2 and TRBJ2-5; 8 positions agree with TRBD1. The CDR3 covers 18 residues. Per germline, CDR1 SGHAT and CDR2 FQNNGV. V lost 5 bases, J lost 1 base, and 15 bases stayed unmatched. CDR3 region: CASSPRLRGRASQETQYF. CDR3 nucleotide sequence: TGTGCCAGCAGCCCACGACTCAGGGGGCGAGCATCCCAAGAGACCCAGTACTTC.

This chain joins TRBV7-8 and TRBJ1-6; TRBD1 aligns across 8 bases. This CDR3 has 18 amino acids. V lost 1 base, J lost 5 bases, and 10 bases stayed unmatched. Per the germline V gene, CDR1 is SGHVS and CDR2 is FQNEAQ. The CDR3 coding sequence is TGTGCCAGCAGCTTAGGATACGGACAGGGTAACAATAATTCACCCCTCCACTTT. Residues: CASSLGYGQGNNNSPLHF.

This clonotype occurred many times. For the CDR3, the DNA is TGTGCCAGCAGCTTGGACAGGGGGCAAGAGACCCAGTACTTC. This encodes CASSLDRGQETQYF. The chain is built from TRBV5-4 and TRBJ2-5, with 8 bases that match TRBD1. Germline V lookup: CDR1 SGHNT, CDR2 YYREEE (reference sequence). Unmatched junction bases numbered 0, after V lost 0 bases and J lost 2 bases. The CDR3 extends over 14 amino acids.

Ten or more counts support this clonotype. The V call is TRBV28, the J call TRBJ2-7; 11 bases map to TRBD1. The CDR3 totals 15 residues. The germline V gene encodes CDR1 MDHEN and CDR2 SYDVKM. V lost 5 bases, J lost 3 bases, and 6 bases stayed unmatched. The CDR3 loop is CASSPSGTGGYEQYF. The CDR3 region has the DNA TGTGCCAGCAGTCCGTCCGGGACAGGGGGCTACGAGCAGTACTTC. The whole variable domain, remainder taken from reference TRBV28 and TRBJ2-7, is DVKVTQSSRYLVKRTGEKVFLECVQDMDHENMFWYRQDPGLGLRLIYFSYDVKMKEKGDIPEGYSVSREKKERFSLILESASTNQTSMYLCASSPSGTGGYEQYFGPGTRLTVT.

The gene calls are TRBV28 and TRBJ2-3, with D maybe TRBD2 (5 bases). The V and J ends lost 6 bases and 2 bases respectively, with 18 bases between them. CDR1 and CDR2 from the germline V gene are MDHEN and SYDVKM. This CDR3 is 16 amino acids long. In DNA form, the CDR3 reads TGTGCCAGCAGCTCACCTGGAGGATCAGACACAGATACGCAGTATTTT. It specifies CASSSPGGSDTDTQYF.

This clonotype was seen at least ten times. J is TRBJ2-3 and V is TRBV7-2; 13 bases fit TRBD2. V lost 0 bases and J lost 0; bases outside the gene matches: 6. The CDR3 runs 19 residues. Germline lookup yields CDR1 SGHTA and CDR2 FQGNSA. The CDR3 DNA reads as TGTGCCAGCAGCTTAGCGGGACTAGCGGGGTATAGTAGCACAGATACGCAGTATTTT. The encoded protein is CASSLAGLAGYSSTDTQYF.

The chain links TRBV12-3 or TRBV12-4 to TRBJ2-3, with D possibly being TRBD2 (7 bases). V shed 6 bases and J shed 1 base, with 8 bases lying between them. This CDR3 has 13 residues. CDR3 nucleotide sequence: TGTGCCAGCAGAGGGGGGGGCACAGATACGCAGTATTTT. Residues: CASRGGGTDTQYF.

This clonotype was detected many times. The gene calls are TRBV7-9 and TRBJ1-3; D gene ambiguous. V dropped 6 bases and J dropped 8 bases, with 14 bases sitting between them. CDR1 and CDR2 (germline): SEHNR, FQNEAQ (reference sequence). This CDR3 spans 13 amino acids. CDR3 coding DNA: TGTGCCAGCAGGACATTTGGCGGGGACACCATATATTTT. Translated, it gives CASRTFGGDTIYF.

This rearrangement joins TRBV20-1 to TRBJ1-1; the match to TRBD1 covers 7 bases. Germline CDR1 DFQATT, CDR2 SNEGSKA (reference sequence). With 6 bases clipped from V and 5 bases from J, the junction kept 9 bases outside the gene matches. The CDR3 runs 13 residues. CDR3 residues: CSAPGQLGTEAFF. The CDR3 DNA sequence: TGCAGTGCCCCGGGACAGCTAGGGACTGAAGCTTTCTTT.